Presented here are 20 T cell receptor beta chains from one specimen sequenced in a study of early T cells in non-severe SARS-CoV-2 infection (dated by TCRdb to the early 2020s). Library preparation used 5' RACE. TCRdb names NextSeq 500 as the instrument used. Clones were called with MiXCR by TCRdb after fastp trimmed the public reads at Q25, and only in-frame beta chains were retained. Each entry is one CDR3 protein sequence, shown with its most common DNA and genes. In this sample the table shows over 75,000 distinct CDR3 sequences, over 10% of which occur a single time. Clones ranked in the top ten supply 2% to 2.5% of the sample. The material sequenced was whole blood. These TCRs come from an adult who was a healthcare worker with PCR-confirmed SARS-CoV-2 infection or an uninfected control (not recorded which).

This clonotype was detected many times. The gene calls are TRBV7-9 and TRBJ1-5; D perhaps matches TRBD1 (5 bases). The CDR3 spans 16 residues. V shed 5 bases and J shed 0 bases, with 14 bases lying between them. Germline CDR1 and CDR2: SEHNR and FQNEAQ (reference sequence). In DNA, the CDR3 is TGTGCCAGCAGCAAAATTGACAGCCATAGCAATCAGCCCCAGCATTTT. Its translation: CASSKIDSHSNQPQHF.

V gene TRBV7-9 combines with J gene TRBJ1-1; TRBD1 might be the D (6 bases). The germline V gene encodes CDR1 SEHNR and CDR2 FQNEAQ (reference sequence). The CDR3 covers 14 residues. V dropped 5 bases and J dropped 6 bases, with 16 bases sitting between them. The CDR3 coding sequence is TGTGCCAGCAGCAAACAATCGACAGGTTCTGAAGCTTTCTTT. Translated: CASSKQSTGSEAFF.

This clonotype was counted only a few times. The CDR3 is CAISERTGGSGNTIYF. CDR3 sequence (DNA): TGTGCCATCAGTGAGCGAACCGGCGGGTCTGGAAACACCATATATTTT. The chain employs TRBV10-3 and TRBJ1-3; D ambiguous. The CDR3 is 16 amino acids. CDR1 ENHRY and CDR2 SYGVKD come from the germline V gene. The V end was cut by 2 bases, the J end by 1 base, with 12 bases between.

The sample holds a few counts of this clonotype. Here the CDR3 DNA reads TGTGCCAGCAGCTTACATGTGTTTGTCGAGACCCAGTACTTC. The encoded protein is CASSLHVFVETQYF. V is TRBV7-2 and J is TRBJ2-5, with D uncertain. Germline CDR1 reads SGHTA; CDR2 reads FQGNSA. With 2 bases removed from V and 5 bases from J, the gap between germline ends came to 12 bases. The CDR3 sequence is 14 residues long.

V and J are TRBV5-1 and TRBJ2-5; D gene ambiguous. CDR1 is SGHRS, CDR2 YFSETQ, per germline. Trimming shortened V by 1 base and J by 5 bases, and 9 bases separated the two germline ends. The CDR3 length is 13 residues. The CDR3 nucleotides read TGCGCCAGCAGCTTGAATAGGTTCGAGACCCAGTACTTC. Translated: CASSLNRFETQYF.

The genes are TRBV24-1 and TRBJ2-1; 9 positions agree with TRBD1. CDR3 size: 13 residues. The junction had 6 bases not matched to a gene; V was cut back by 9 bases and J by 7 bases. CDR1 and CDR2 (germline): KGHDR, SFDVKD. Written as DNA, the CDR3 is TGTGCCACCGGCACAGGGGGCAGAAATGAGCAGTTCTTC. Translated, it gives CATGTGGRNEQFF.

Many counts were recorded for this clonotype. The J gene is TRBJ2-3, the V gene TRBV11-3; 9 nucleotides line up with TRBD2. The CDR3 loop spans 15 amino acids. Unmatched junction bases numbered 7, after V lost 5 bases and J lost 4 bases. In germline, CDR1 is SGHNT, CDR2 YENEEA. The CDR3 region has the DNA TGTGCCAGCAGCCCCGGGCGGGGGGGCCCAGATACGCAGTATTTT. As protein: CASSPGRGGPDTQYF.

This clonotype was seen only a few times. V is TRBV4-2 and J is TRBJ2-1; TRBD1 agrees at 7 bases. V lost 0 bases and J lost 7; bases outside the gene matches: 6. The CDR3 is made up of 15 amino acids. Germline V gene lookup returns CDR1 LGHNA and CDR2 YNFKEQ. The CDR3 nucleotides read TGTGCCAGCAGCCAAGAACGACAGGGCTGGAATGAGCAGTTCTTC. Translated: CASSQERQGWNEQFF.

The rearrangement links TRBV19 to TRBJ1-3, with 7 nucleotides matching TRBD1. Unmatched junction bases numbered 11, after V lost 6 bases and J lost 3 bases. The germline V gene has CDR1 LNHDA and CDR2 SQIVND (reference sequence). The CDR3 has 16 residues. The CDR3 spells CASRTGSVGIGNTIYF. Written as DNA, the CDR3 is TGTGCCAGTAGGACAGGGTCCGTCGGGATTGGAAACACCATATATTTT.

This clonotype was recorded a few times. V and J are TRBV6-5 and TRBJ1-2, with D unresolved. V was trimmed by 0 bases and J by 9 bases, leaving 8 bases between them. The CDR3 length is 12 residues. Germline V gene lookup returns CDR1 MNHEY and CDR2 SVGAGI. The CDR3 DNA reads TGTGCCAGCAGTTACTCCGGGATTAGCTACACCTTC. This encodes CASSYSGISYTF.

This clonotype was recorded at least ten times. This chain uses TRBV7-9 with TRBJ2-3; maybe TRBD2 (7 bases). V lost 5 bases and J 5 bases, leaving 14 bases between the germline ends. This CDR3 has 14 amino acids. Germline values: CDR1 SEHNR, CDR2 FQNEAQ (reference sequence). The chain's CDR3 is CASSPIGGQDTQYF. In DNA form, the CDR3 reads TGTGCCAGCAGCCCCATCGGGGGGCAAGATACGCAGTATTTT.

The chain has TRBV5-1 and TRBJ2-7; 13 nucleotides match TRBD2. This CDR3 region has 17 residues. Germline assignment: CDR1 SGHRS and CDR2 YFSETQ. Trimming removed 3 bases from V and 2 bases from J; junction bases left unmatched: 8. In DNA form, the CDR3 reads TGCGCCAGCAGCTATTCGGGACTAGCGGGGTCGGCCTACGAGCAGTACTTC. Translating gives CASSYSGLAGSAYEQYF.

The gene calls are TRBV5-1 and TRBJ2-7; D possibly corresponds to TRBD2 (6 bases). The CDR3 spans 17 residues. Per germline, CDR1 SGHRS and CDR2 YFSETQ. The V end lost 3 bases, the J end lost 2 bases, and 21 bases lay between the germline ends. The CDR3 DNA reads TGCGCCAGCAGCTCAGAAGATGGGCGGGGAACTGCCTACGAGCAGTACTTC. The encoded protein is CASSSEDGRGTAYEQYF.

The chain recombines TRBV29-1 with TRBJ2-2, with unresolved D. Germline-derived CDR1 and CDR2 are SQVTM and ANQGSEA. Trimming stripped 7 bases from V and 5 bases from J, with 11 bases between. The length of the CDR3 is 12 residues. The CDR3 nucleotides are TGCAGCGCCACCCCTCCGACCGGGGAGCTGTTTTTT. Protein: CSATPPTGELFF.

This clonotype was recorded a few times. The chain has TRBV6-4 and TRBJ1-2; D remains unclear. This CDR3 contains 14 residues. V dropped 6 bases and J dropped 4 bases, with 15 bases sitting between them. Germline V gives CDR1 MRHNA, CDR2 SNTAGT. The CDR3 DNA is TGTGCCAGCAGCGCTCAGGTTCAGGTCTATGGCTACACCTTC. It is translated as CASSAQVQVYGYTF.

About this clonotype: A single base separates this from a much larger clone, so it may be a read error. The CDR3: CASSQDLSGAYNERFF. The CDR3 nucleotides are TGTGCCAGCAGCCAAGATTTGAGCGGGGCTTACAATGAGCGGTTCTTC. The gene calls are TRBV4-2 and TRBJ2-1; 7 positions match TRBD2. CDR3 length: 16 residues. CDR1 LGHNA and CDR2 YNFKEQ come from the germline V gene.

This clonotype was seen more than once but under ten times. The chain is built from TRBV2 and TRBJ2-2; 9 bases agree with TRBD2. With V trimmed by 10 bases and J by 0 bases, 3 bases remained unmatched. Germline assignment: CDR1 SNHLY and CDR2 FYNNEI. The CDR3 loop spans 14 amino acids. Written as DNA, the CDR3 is TGTGCCACCGCTAGCGGGGCGAACACCGGGGAGCTGTTTTTT. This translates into CATASGANTGELFF.

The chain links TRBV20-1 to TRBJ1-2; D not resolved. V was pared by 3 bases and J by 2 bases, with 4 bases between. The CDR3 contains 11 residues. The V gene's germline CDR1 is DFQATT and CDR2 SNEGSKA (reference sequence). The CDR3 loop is CSASSNYGYTF. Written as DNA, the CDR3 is TGCAGTGCTAGTAGCAACTATGGCTACACCTTC.

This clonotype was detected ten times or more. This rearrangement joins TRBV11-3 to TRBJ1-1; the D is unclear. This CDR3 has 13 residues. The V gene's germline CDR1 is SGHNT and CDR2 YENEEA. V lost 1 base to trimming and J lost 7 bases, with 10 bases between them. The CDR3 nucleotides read TGTGCCAGCAGCTTAGGTGGGTCAAATGAAGCTTTCTTT. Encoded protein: CASSLGGSNEAFF.

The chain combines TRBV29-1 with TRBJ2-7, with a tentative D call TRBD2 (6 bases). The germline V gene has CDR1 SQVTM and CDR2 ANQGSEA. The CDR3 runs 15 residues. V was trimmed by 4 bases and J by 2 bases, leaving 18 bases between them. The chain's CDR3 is CSVGEVVGGAYEQYF. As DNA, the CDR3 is TGCAGCGTTGGAGAGGTAGTCGGGGGAGCCTACGAGCAGTACTTC.